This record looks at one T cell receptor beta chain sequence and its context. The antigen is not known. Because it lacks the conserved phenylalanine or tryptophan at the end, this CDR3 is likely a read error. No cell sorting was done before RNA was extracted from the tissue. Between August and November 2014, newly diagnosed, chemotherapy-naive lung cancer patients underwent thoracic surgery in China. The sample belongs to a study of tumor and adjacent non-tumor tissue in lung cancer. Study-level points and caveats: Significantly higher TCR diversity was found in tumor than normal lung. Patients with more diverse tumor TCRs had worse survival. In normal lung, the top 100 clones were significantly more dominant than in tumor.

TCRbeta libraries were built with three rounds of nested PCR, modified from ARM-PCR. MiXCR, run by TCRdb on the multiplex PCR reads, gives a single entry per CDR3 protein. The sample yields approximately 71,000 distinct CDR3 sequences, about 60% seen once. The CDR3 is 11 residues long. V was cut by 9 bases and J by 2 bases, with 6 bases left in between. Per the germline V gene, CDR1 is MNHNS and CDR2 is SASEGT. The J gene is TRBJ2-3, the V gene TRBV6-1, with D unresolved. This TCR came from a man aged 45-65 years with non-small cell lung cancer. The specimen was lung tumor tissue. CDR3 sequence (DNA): TGTGCCAGGATTTTCACAGATACGCAGTATTTA. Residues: CARIFTDTQYL.